This TCR beta chain came from a study of regulatory T cells in long-lasting Graves disease. Both iRepertoire HTBI primers and Arm-PCR of CDR3 regions were used to build the TCR beta libraries. TCRdb itself ran the multiplex PCR reads through MiXCR, one entry per CDR3 protein. The profile shows about 530,000 distinct CDR3 sequences, 15% to 20% of them singletons. Ten or more counts support this clonotype. Antigen unknown. Germline V gene sequence: CDR1 LNHDA, CDR2 SQIVND (reference sequence). CDR3 size: 14 residues. V gave up 9 bases and J gave up 1 base, with 13 bases separating them. Regarding time point: newly diagnosed GD, antithyroid drugs for less than 3 months. With RNA extracted from PBMCs as input, the TCR library was made. Roughly 9.9-milliliter peripheral blood samples went into EDTA tubes. Study conclusions and caveats: Gene preferences differed: TRBV28, TRBJ1-2, TRBJ2-5 in persistent cases.

These same records also appear under a second study, on T cells in Graves' hyperthyroidism and ophthalmopathy. From that paper: Blood also showed most of the thyroid clonotypes that were expanded above 0.001.

The gene calls are TRBV19 and TRBJ1-5; D might be TRBD1 (5 bases). This sequence was found in a woman aged 35-65 years with Graves disease. Sequenced here: peripheral blood mononuclear cells (PBMCs), sampled at new diagnosis, from a patient treated with antithyroid drugs. The CDR3, as DNA: TGTGCCAGCAGTCGGGACCGCAGCAATCAGCCCCAGCATTTT. Amino acids: CASSRDRSNQPQHF.